In this sample, the clone carrying this TCR beta chain turned up once. Antigen specificity is unknown. These data come from a study of cytomegalovirus exposure and HLA in healthy donors. The wider study: The same platform was used for the approximately 120 validation repertoires as for the 600 to 700 first-cohort repertoires, as reported in a later analysis.

The germline V gene encodes CDR1 SGHTA and CDR2 FQGNSA. The CDR3 has 19 residues. V shed 5 bases and J 4 bases; nucleotides not matched to a gene: 19. The assay was immunoSEQ multiplex PCR, and TCRdb's table has in-frame clones only and misses some. The top ten clones hold 3.3% of a sample with around 150,000 clones, 70% to 90% of them seen once. General study results and limits: It was reportedly the case that the classifier diagnosed cytomegalovirus status with high specificity and sensitivity.

Sequencing was performed on PBMCs. The sequence derives from a woman aged 18-35 years in good health and CMV-seropositive. The chain has TRBV7-2 and TRBJ2-7, with TRBD2 matching 11 bases. CDR3 DNA: TGTGCCAGCAGCCGCCGGGACTTCCGTAGCGGGAGGGCCTCGTACGAGCAGTACTTC. Translating it yields CASSRRDFRSGRASYEQYF.